Sequencing of this T cell receptor (beta chain) was carried out in a study of kidney transplant recipient with SARS-CoV-2 infection. In this sample, this clonotype turned up many times. TCRdb re-analysed the reads in MiXCR, keeping a single row per CDR3 protein. The repertoire includes fewer than 250,000 distinct CDR3 sequences, 29% of them detected once, and nearly 7.5% sits in the top ten. V was shortened by 7 bases and J by 6 bases, with 16 bases between the two germline ends. In germline, CDR1 is LNHDA, CDR2 SQIVND (reference sequence). The CDR3 runs to 14 residues. Sequences were derived from a blood sample, sampled at baseline and between days 110 and 120 from a kidney transplant recipient. The chain links TRBV19 to TRBJ1-5; unclear D gene. The clonotype originates from a young adult male patient who had COVID-19 and was a kidney transplant recipient. T cells may partly derive from the graft donor. The CDR3 here is CASTLGGGTQPQHF. The CDR3 DNA reads as TGTGCCAGTACCTTGGGAGGAGGAACTCAGCCCCAGCATTTT.